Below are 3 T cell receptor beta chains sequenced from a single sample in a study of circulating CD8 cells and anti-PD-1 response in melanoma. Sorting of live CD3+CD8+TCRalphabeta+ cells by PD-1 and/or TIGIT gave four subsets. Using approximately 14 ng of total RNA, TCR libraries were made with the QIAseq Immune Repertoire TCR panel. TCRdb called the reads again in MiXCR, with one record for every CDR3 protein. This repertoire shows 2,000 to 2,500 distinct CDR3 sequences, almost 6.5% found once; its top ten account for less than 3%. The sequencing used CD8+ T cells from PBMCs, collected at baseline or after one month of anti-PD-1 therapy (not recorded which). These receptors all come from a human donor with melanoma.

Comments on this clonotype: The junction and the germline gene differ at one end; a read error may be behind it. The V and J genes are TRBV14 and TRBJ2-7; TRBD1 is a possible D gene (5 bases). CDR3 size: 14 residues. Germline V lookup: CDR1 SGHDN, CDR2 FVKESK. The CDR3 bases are TGTGCCGGCAGCCGAGCCTCCAGGGTCCACGAGCAGTACTTC. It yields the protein CAGSRASRVHEQYF.

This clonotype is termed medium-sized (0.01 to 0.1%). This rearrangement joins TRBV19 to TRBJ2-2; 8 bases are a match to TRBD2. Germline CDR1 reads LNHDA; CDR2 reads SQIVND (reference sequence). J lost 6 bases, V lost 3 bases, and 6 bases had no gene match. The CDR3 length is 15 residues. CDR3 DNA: TGTGCCAGTAGTATGCAGCCCGGGGGGGCCGGGGAGCTGTTTTTT. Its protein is CASSMQPGGAGELFF.

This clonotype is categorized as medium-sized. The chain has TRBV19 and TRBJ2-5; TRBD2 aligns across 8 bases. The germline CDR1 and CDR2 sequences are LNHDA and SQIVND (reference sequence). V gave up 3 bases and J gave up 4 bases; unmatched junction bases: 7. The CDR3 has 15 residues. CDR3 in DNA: TGTGCCAGTAGTATTTACGCGGGGGGAGGAGAGACCCAGTACTTC. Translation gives CASSIYAGGGETQYF.